The present T cell receptor (beta chain) was sequenced within a study of shared clonotypes between healthy human individuals. The table came from immunoSEQ multiplex PCR; TCRdb's copy has only in-frame clones and leaves some out. The data hold 800,000 or so clones, with approximately 96% observed a single time. Naive-designated CD8 cells lacked CD45RO, were positively enriched for CCR7, and omitted terminally differentiated effector memory CD45RA+ cells. The V and J ends lost 7 bases and 5 bases, in that order; junction bases with no gene match: 7. The V gene's germline CDR1 is MDHEN and CDR2 SYDVKM. The length of the CDR3 is 14 residues.

The chain joins TRBV28 to TRBJ1-4, with 7 bases matching TRBD1. The receptor comes from a young man in good health. Material for sequencing was naive CD8+ T cells sorted from blood. CDR3 region: CASIRDRPNEKLFF. The CDR3 DNA reads as TGTGCCAGCATTAGGGACAGACCAAATGAAAAACTGTTTTTT.